The clone carrying this TCR beta chain was recorded many times. This record belongs to a study of spatial heterogeneity in lung cancer. The V end lost 0 bases, the J end lost 0 bases, and 16 bases lay between the germline ends. The CDR3 consists of 18 residues. CDR1 and CDR2 from the germline V gene are ENHRY and SYGVKD. All TCR cDNA molecules were individually tagged with a unique molecular identifier. TCRdb redid the calling of the 5' RACE reads with MiXCR, one entry per CDR3 protein. The table includes around 120,000 distinct CDR3 sequences, 12% detected once. The time point is: blood at routine non-recurrence follow-up after resection. Frozen PBMC, nontumor lung or tumor provided whole RNA, which was sequenced unsorted.

This chain links TRBV10-3 with TRBJ2-3, with a possible D match to TRBD2 (5 bases). This receptor was taken from a male donor with early-stage non-small cell lung cancer. This specimen was PBMCs, taken at follow-up. The CDR3 region is CAISESAASLLSTDTQYF. The CDR3 DNA reads as TGTGCCATCAGTGAGTCAGCGGCGTCCTTATTGAGCACAGATACGCAGTATTTT.